This is a list of T cell receptor beta chains from one sample in a study of CD8 T cells in Susac syndrome. TCRdb recomputed calls from the immunoSEQ multiplex PCR reads with MiXCR, one row per CDR3 protein. This table has approximately 210,000 distinct CDR3 sequences, about 95% appearing once. The sample comprised CD4+ T cells from PBMCs. These TCRs come from a human donor with Susac syndrome. The CDR3 runs from the conserved cysteine through the conserved F or W. The D gene is left open where the match is weak. Size is stated for part of the rows, as once, few or many counts, or as a class when the clone is expanded.

TRBV19	TRBD1	NA	TRBJ2-7	CASSNLPGQGYYEQYF	TGTGCCAGTAGTAACCTACCGGGACAGGGTTACTACGAGCAGTACTTC
TRBV5-1	TRBD1	NA	TRBJ2-1	CASSQQGDYNEQFF	TGCGCCAGCAGCCAGCAGGGGGACTACAATGAGCAGTTCTTC
TRBV4-3	NA	NA	TRBJ2-2	CASSQSPGANTGELFF	TGCGCCAGCAGCCAATCCCCGGGGGCGAACACCGGGGAGCTGTTTTTT
TRBV14	TRBD1	NA	TRBJ1-6	CASSQRTGGSYNSPLHF	TGTGCCAGCAGCCAACGGACAGGGGGTTCTTATAATTCACCCCTCCACTTT
TRBV14	NA	once	TRBJ2-5	CASSQGGRGYQETQYF	TGTGCCAGCAGCCAAGGAGGTCGGGGGTACCAAGAGACCCAGTACTTC
TRBV7-2	NA	NA	TRBJ2-2	CASSLLDNWDTGELFF	TGTGCCAGCAGCTTACTCGACAACTGGGACACCGGGGAGCTGTTTTTT
TRBV2	TRBD2	NA	TRBJ2-7	CASSERSGGAYEQYF	TGTGCCAGCAGTGAAAGGAGCGGGGGGGCCTACGAGCAGTACTTC
TRBV24-1	TRBD1	NA	TRBJ1-5	CATSDPTGGDQPQHF	TGTGCCACCAGTGACCCGACAGGGGGGGATCAGCCCCAGCATTTT
TRBV9	NA	NA	TRBJ1-5	CASSRAGDQPQHF	TGTGCCAGCAGTCGTGCGGGGGATCAGCCCCAGCATTTT
TRBV5-1	NA	NA	TRBJ1-2	CASSPGTDGLGGYTF	TGCGCCAGCAGCCCCGGAACTGACGGCCTTGGAGGCTACACCTTC
TRBV20-1	NA	NA	TRBJ2-2	CSARVASTGELFF	TGCAGTGCTAGGGTAGCGTCCACCGGGGAGCTGTTTTTT
TRBV6-5	NA	NA	TRBJ1-1	CASSYSVSTFGDGLLEAFF	TGTGCCAGCAGTTACTCTGTTTCGACGTTTGGGGACGGCCTACTTGAAGCTTTCTTT
TRBV11-2	NA	NA	TRBJ1-2	CASSKIILAQGYTF	TGTGCCAGCAGCAAAATCATCCTAGCGCAAGGCTACACCTTC
TRBV19	TRBD1	NA	TRBJ1-5	CASSIPGQGARQPQHF	TGTGCCAGTAGTATTCCCGGACAGGGGGCGCGTCAGCCCCAGCATTTT
TRBV6-1	TRBD2	NA	TRBJ2-7	CASSEGGLVSEYF	TGTGCCAGCAGTGAAGGCGGACTAGTGAGTGAGTACTTC
TRBV20-1	TRBD2	once	TRBJ2-5	CSASPGGGGAGETQYF	TGCAGTGCTAGCCCCGGGGGGGGCGGTGCGGGAGAGACCCAGTACTTC
TRBV5-1	NA	NA	TRBJ2-7	CASSSGSGYEQYF	TGCGCCAGCAGCTCTGGTTCGGGTTACGAGCAGTACTTC
TRBV5-4	NA	NA	TRBJ1-1	CASSPQVALMNTEAFF	TGTGCCAGCAGCCCGCAGGTGGCCTTAATGAACACTGAAGCTTTCTTT
TRBV20-1	NA	NA	TRBJ2-7	CSALTTLPMRVPSYEQYF	TGCAGTGCTCTGACCACCCTCCCGATGCGGGTCCCCTCCTACGAGCAGTACTTC
TRBV5-1	NA	NA	TRBJ2-2	CASSLAGLKTGELFF	TGCGCCAGCAGCTTGGCGGGACTTAAAACCGGGGAGCTGTTTTTT
TRBV11-1	NA	NA	TRBJ2-1	CASSRNEGGEQFF	TGTGCCAGCAGCCGGAATGAGGGGGGTGAGCAGTTCTTC
TRBV20-1	NA	NA	TRBJ2-3	CSAEIGTTNLDTQYF	TGCAGTGCGGAGATCGGGACCACCAATCTGGATACGCAGTATTTT
TRBV28	NA	NA	TRBJ1-6	CASIPLAGGRGDSPLHF	TGTGCTAGCATCCCATTAGCCGGGGGCAGGGGTGATTCACCCCTCCACTTT
TRBV4-3	NA	NA	TRBJ2-7	CASSQDDGRAYEQYF	TGCGCCAGCAGCCAAGATGACGGCAGAGCATACGAGCAGTACTTC
TRBV3-1	NA	NA	TRBJ2-2	CASSSSLGELFF	TGTGCCAGCAGTTCCTCTTTGGGGGAGCTGTTTTTT
TRBV7-9	NA	NA	TRBJ2-1	CASSFRTTENEQFF	TGTGCCAGCAGCTTTAGGACAACCGAAAATGAGCAGTTCTTC
TRBV30	NA	NA	TRBJ1-1	CAWLSVRNTEAFF	TGTGCCTGGCTGTCGGTTCGGAACACTGAAGCTTTCTTT
TRBV9	NA	NA	TRBJ2-3	CASSVAGGSDTQYF	TGTGCCAGCAGCGTAGCCGGAGGGAGTGATACGCAGTATTTT
TRBV6-2/TRBV6-3	TRBD1	NA	TRBJ1-2	CAVNTGAGGYTF	TGTGCCGTCAATACAGGGGCCGGTGGCTACACCTTC
TRBV4-2	NA	NA	TRBJ2-5	CASSQAGLGRGETQYF	TGTGCCAGCAGCCAAGCGGGATTGGGGAGAGGAGAGACCCAGTACTTC
TRBV30	NA	few	TRBJ1-1	CAWSVGGNTEAFF	TGTGCCTGGAGTGTGGGGGGGAACACTGAAGCTTTCTTT
TRBV9	NA	NA	TRBJ1-3	CASSVAGPGNTIYF	TGTGCCAGCAGCGTAGCAGGGCCTGGAAACACCATATATTTT
TRBV11-2	NA	NA	TRBJ2-3	CASSFSNTQYF	TGTGCCAGCAGCTTCAGTAATACGCAGTATTTT
TRBV21-1	NA	NA	TRBJ1-6	CASSKAHRVKSGNSPLHF	TGTGCCAGCAGCAAAGCGCACAGAGTAAAGAGCGGTAATTCACCCCTCCACTTT
TRBV5-1	NA	NA	TRBJ1-2	CASSSGPGDYGYTF	TGCGCCAGCAGCTCCGGACCTGGGGACTATGGCTACACCTTC
TRBV3-1	NA	once	TRBJ1-5	CASSQSLLNQPQHF	TGTGCCAGCAGCCAATCCCTCTTAAATCAGCCCCAGCATTTT
TRBV11-2	NA	NA	TRBJ2-2	CASSWRDTGELFF	TGTGCCAGCAGCTGGCGGGACACCGGGGAGCTGTTTTTT
TRBV30	NA	NA	TRBJ1-2	CAWTPVRWTSRIAGYTF	TGTGCCTGGACCCCGGTTCGGTGGACCTCCCGGATTGCCGGCTACACCTTC
TRBV3-1	NA	NA	TRBJ2-5	CASIRETQYF	TGTGCCAGCATACGAGAGACCCAGTACTTC
TRBV4-1	NA	NA	TRBJ2-7	CASSQSTGVVLVEQYF	TGCGCCAGCAGCCAATCTACGGGAGTAGTGCTTGTCGAGCAGTACTTC
TRBV3-1	TRBD1	NA	TRBJ1-6	CASSNRQGARNSPLHF	TGTGCCAGCAGCAATCGACAGGGGGCGCGTAATTCACCCCTCCACTTT